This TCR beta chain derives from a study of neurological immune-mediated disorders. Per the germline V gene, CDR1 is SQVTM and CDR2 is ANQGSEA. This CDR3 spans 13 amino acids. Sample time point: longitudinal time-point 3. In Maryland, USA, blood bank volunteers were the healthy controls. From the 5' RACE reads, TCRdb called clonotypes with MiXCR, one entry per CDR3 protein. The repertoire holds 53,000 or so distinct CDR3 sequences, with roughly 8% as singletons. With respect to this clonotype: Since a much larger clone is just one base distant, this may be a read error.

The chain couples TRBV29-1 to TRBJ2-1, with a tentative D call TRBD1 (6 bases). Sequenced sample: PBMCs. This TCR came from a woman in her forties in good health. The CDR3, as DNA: TGCAGCGTTGACAAGGACAGTTACAATAAGCAGTTCTTC. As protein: CSVDKDSYNKQFF.